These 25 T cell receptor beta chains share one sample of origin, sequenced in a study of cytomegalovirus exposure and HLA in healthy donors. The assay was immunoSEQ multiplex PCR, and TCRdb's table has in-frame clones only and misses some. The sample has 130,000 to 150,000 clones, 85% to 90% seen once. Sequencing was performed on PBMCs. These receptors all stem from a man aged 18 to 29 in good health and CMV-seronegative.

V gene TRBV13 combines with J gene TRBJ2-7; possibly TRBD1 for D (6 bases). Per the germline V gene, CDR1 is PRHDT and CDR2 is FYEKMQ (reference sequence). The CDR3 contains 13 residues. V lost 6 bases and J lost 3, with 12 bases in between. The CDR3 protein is CASSQTGNYEQYF. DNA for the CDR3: TGTGCCAGCAGTCAAACAGGGAACTACGAGCAGTACTTC.

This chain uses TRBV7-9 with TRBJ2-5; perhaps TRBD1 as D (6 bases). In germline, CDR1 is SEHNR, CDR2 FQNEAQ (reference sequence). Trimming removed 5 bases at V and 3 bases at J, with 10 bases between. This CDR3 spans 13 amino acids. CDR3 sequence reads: CASSRGQKETQYF. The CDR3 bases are TGTGCCAGCAGCCGAGGACAGAAAGAGACCCAGTACTTC.

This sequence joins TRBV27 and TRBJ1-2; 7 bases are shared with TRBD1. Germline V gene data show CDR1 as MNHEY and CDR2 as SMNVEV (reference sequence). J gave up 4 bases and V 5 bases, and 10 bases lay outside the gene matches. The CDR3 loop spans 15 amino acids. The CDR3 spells CASSTDRERIYGYTF. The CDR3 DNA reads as TGTGCCAGCAGTACTGACAGGGAAAGGATCTATGGCTACACCTTC.

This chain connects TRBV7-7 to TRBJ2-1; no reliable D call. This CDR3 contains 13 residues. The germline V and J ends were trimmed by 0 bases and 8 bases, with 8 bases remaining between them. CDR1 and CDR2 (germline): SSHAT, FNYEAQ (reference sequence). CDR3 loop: CASSLAGYDEQFF. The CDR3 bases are TGTGCCAGCAGCTTAGCCGGGTACGATGAGCAGTTCTTC.

CDR3 amino acids: CASSLAVAGGHLYNEQFF. The CDR3 DNA reads TGTGCCAGCAGCTTAGCGGTAGCGGGGGGCCATCTCTACAATGAGCAGTTCTTC. V gene TRBV7-8 combines with J gene TRBJ2-1, with TRBD2 matching over 10 bases. This CDR3 contains 18 residues. V shed 0 bases, J shed 3 bases, and the junction held 8 bases outside the gene matches. Germline V gene data show CDR1 as SGHVS and CDR2 as FQNEAQ.

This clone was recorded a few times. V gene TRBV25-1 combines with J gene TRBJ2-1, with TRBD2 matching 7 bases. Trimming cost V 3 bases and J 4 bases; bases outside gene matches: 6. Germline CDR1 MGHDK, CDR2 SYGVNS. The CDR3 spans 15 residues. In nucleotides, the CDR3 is TGTGCCAGCAGTGATCGCGGGGGAATATACAATGAGCAGTTCTTC. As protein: CASSDRGGIYNEQFF.

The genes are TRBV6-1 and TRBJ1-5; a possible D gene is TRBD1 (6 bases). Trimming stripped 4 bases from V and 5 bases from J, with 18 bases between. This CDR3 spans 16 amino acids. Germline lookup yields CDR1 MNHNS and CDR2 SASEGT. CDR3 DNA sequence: TGTGCCAGCAGTGTTTCTGGTCGGGGGGCCTATCAGCCCCAGCATTTT. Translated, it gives CASSVSGRGAYQPQHF.

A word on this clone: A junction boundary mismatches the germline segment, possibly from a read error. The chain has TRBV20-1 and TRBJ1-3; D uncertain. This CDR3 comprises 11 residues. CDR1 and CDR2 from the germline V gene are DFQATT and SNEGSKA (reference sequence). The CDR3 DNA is TGTGGAGTAAGGACTGGAAACACCATATATTTT. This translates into CGVRTGNTIYF.

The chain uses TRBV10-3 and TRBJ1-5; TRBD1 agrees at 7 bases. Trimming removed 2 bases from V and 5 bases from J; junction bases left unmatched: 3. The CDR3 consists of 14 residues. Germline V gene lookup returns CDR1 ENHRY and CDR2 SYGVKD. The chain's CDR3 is CAISEQGGYQPQHF. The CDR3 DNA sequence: TGTGCCATCAGTGAGCAAGGGGGCTATCAGCCCCAGCATTTT.

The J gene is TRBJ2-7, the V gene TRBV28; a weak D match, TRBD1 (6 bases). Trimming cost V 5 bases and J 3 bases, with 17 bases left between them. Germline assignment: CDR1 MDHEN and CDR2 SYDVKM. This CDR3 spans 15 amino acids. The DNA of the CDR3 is TGTGCCAGCAGTCCAGTCCGGGACATTGACTACGAGCAGTACTTC. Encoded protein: CASSPVRDIDYEQYF.

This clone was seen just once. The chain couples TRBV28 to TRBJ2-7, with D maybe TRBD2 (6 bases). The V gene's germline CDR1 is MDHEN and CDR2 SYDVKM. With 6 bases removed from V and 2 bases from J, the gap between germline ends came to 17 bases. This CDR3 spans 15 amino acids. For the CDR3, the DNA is TGTGCCAGCAGGGGGGGAAGAGGAACCCCCTACGAGCAGTACTTC. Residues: CASRGGRGTPYEQYF.

The CDR3 DNA follows: TGTGCCAGCAGTTACTCGGGGGGGTATAACACCGGGGAGCTGTTTTTT. Translation: CASSYSGGYNTGELFF. The V gene is TRBV6-5, the J gene TRBJ2-2, with 7 bases that match TRBD2. The CDR3 has 16 amino acids. Trimming took 0 bases from V and 2 from J; bases not matched to a gene: 3. CDR1 MNHEY and CDR2 SVGAGI come from the germline V gene.

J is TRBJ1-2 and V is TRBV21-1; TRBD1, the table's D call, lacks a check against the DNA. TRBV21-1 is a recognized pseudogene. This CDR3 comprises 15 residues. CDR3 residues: CASSYRDRGYYGYTF. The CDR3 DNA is TGTGCCAGCAGCTACCGGGACAGGGGTTACTATGGCTACACCTTC.

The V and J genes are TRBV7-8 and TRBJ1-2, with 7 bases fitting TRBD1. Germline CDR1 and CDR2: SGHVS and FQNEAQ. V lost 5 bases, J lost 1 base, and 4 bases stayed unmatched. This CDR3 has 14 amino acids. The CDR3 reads CASSPQGGNYGYTF. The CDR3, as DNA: TGTGCCAGCAGCCCCCAGGGGGGTAACTATGGCTACACCTTC.

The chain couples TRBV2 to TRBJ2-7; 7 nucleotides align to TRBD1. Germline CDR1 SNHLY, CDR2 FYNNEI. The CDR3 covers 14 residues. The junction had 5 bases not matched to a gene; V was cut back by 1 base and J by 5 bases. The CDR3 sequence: CASSEDRGFNEQYF. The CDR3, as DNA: TGTGCCAGCAGTGAAGACAGGGGTTTTAACGAGCAGTACTTC.

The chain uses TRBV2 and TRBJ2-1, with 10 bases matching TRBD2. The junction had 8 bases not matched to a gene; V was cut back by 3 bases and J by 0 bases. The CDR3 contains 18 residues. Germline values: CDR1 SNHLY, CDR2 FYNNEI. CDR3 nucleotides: TGTGCCAGCAGTGACCCCGGACTAGCGGAGCTCTCCTACAATGAGCAGTTCTTC. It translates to CASSDPGLAELSYNEQFF.

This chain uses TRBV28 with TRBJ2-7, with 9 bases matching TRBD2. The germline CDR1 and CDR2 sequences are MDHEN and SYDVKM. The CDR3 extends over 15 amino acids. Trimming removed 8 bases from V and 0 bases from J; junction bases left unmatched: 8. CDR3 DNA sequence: TGTGCCAGCGTCTCTAGCGGGGCTTCCTCCTACGAGCAGTACTTC. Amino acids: CASVSSGASSYEQYF.

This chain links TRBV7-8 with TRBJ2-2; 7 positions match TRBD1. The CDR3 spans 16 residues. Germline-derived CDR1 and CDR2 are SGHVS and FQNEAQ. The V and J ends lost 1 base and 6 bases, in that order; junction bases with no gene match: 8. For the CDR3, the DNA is TGTGCCAGCAGCTTAGTTGGGACAGAGGGTTCCGGGGAGCTGTTTTTT. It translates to CASSLVGTEGSGELFF.

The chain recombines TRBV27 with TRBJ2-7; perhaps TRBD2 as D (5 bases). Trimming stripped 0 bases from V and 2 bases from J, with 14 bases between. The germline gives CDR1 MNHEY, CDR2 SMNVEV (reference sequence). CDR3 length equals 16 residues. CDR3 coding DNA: TGTGCCAGCAGTTTATCGGGTTTGAGGGAGACCTACGAGCAGTACTTC. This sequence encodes CASSLSGLRETYEQYF.

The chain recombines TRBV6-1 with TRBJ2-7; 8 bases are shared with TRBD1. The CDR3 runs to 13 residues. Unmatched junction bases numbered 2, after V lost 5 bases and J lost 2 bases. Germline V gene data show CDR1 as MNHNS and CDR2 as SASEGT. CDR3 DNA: TGTGCCAGCAGTCCGACAGGGGCCTACGAGCAGTACTTC. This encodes CASSPTGAYEQYF.

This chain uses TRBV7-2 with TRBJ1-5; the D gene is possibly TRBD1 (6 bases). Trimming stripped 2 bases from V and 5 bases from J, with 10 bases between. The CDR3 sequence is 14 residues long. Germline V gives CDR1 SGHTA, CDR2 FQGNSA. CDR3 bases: TGTGCCAGCAGCTTATGGACAGACCATCAGCCCCAGCATTTT. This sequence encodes CASSLWTDHQPQHF.

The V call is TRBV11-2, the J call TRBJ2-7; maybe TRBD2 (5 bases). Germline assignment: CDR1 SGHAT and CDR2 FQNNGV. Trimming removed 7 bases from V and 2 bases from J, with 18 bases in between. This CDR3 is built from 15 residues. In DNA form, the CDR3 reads TGTGCCAGCACCCGGGGTGCGGAGCGGCCCTACGAGCAGTACTTC. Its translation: CASTRGAERPYEQYF.

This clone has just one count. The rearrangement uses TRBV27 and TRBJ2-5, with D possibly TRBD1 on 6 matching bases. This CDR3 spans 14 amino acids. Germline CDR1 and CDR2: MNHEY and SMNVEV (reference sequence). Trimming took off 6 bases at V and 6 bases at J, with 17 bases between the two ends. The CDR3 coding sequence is TGTGCCAGCAGCCAAACAGGGAATTTGCAGACCCAGTACTTC. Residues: CASSQTGNLQTQYF.

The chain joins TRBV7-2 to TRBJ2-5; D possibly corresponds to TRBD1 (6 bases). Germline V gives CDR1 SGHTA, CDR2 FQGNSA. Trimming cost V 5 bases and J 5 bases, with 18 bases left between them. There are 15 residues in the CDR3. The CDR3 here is CASSPSGHPPETQYF. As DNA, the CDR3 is TGTGCCAGCAGCCCTTCGGGACACCCCCCCGAGACCCAGTACTTC.

The CDR3 bases are TGTGCCAGCAGTTTATCCCCGGATTTTCCCAGACTTGGAGGCTACACCTTC. The encoded protein is CASSLSPDFPRLGGYTF. V usage is TRBV27 and J usage is TRBJ1-2; D unclear. Germline CDR1 is MNHEY and CDR2 is SMNVEV (reference sequence). Trimming pared 0 bases from V and 8 bases from J, leaving 22 bases between. This CDR3 is 17 amino acids long.